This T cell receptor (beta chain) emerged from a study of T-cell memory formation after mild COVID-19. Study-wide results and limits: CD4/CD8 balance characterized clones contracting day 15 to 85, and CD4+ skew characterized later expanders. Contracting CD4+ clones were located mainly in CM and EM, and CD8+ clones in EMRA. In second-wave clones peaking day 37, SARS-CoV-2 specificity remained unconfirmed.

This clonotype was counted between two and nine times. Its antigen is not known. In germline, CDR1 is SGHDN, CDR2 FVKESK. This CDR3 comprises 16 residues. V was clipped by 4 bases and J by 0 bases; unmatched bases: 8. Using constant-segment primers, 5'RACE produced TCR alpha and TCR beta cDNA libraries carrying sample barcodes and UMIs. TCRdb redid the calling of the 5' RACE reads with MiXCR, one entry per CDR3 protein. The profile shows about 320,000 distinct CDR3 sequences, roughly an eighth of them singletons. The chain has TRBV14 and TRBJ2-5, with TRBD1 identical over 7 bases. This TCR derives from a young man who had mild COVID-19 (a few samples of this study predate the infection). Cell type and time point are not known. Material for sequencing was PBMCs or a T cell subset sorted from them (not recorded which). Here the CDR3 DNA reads TGTGCCAGCAGCCTATCCGGGACAGCCTACCAAGAGACCCAGTACTTC. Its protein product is CASSLSGTAYQETQYF. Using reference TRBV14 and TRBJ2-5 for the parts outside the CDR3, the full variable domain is EAGVTQFPSHSVIEKGQTVTLRCDPISGHDNLYWYRRVMGKEIKFLLHFVKESKQDESGMPNNRFLAERTGGTYSTLKVQPAELEDSGVYFCASSLSGTAYQETQYFGPGTRLLVL.